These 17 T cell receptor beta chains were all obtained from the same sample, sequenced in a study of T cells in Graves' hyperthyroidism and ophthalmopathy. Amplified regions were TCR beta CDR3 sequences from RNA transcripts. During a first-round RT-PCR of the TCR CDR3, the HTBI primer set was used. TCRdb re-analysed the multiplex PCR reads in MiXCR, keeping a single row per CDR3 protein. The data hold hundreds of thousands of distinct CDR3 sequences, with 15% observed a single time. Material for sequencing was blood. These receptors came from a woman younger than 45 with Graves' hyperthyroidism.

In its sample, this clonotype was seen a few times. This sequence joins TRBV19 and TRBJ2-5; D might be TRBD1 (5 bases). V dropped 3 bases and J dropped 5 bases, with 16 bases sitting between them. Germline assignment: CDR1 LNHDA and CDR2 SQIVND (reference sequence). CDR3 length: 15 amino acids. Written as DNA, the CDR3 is TGTGCCAGTAGTATTGGCCAGGGCCCCCGGGAGACCCAGTACTTC. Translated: CASSIGQGPRETQYF.

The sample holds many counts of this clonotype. Here the CDR3 DNA reads TGTGCCAGCTCACCACTTCCAGGGGGAGAGACCCAGTACTTC. This sequence encodes CASSPLPGGETQYF. The chain is built from TRBV18 and TRBJ2-5; 7 bases are shared with TRBD1. The germline V gene has CDR1 KGHSH and CDR2 LQKENI. V was clipped by 1 base and J by 4 bases; unmatched bases: 3. The CDR3 loop spans 14 amino acids.

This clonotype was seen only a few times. The CDR3 sequence is CASSSREAYNEQFF. As DNA, the CDR3 is TGTGCCAGCAGCTCCCGCGAAGCCTACAATGAGCAGTTCTTC. The gene calls are TRBV7-9 and TRBJ2-1; D remains ambiguous. In germline, CDR1 is SEHNR, CDR2 FQNEAQ (reference sequence). This CDR3 has 14 amino acids. V shed 4 bases and J shed 2 bases, with 9 bases lying between them.

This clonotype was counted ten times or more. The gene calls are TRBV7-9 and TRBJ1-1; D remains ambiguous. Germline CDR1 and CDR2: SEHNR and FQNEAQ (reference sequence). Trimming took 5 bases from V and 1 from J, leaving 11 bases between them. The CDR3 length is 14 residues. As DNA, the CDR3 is TGTGCCAGCAGCATCAGCCGCAGGAACACTGAAGCTTTCTTT. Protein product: CASSISRRNTEAFF.

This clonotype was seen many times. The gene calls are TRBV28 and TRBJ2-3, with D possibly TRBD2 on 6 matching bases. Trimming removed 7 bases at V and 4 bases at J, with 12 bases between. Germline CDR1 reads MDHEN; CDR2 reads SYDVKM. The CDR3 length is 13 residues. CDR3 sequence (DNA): TGTGCCAGCATCCCGTCGGGGGCAGATACGCAGTATTTT. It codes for CASIPSGADTQYF. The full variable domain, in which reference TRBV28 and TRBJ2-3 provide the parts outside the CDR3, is DVKVTQSSRYLVKRTGEKVFLECVQDMDHENMFWYRQDPGLGLRLIYFSYDVKMKEKGDIPEGYSVSREKKERFSLILESASTNQTSMYLCASIPSGADTQYFGPGTRLTVL.

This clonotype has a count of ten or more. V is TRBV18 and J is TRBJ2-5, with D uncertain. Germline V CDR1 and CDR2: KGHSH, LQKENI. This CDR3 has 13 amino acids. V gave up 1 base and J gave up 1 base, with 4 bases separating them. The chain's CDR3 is CASSPQGQETQYF. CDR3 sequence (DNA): TGTGCCAGCTCACCACAGGGCCAAGAGACCCAGTACTTC.

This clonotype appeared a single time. The CDR3 DNA is TGTGCCAGCAGCCCAGACGGGGTAGCACGCGAGCAGTACTTC. It specifies CASSPDGVAREQYF. The V and J genes are TRBV5-4 and TRBJ2-7; D is possibly TRBD2 (5 bases). Trimming pared 4 bases from V and 6 bases from J, leaving 17 bases between. CDR1 is SGHNT and CDR2 is YYREEE in the germline V gene (reference sequence). The CDR3 runs to 14 residues.

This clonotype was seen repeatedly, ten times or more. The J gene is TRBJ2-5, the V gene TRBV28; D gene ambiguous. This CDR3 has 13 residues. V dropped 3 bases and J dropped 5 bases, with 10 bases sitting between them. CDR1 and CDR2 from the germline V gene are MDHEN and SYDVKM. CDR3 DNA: TGTGCCAGCAGTTTTCCCGAAAGGGAGACCCAGTACTTC. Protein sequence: CASSFPERETQYF.

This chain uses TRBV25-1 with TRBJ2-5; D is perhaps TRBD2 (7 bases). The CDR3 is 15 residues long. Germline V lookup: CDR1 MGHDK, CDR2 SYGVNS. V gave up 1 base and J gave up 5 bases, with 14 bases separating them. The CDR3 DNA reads TGTGCCAGCAGTGAATCCGGGGGGCGCGCGGAGACCCAGTACTTC. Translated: CASSESGGRAETQYF.

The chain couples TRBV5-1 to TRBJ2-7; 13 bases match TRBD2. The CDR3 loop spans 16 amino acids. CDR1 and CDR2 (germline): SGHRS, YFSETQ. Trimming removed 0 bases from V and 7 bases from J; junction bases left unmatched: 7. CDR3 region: CASSLGGTSGTDEQYF. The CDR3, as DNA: TGCGCCAGCAGCTTGGGTGGGACTAGCGGGACGGATGAGCAGTACTTC.

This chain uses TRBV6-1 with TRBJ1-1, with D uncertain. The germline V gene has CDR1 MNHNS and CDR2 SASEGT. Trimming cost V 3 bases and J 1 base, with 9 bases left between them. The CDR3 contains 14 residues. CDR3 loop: CASSDGRENTEAFF. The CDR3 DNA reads TGTGCCAGCAGTGACGGGAGAGAGAACACTGAAGCTTTCTTT.

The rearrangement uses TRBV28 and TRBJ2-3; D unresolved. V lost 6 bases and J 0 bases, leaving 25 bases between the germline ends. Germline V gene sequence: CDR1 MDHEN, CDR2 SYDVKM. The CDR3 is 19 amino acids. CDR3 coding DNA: TGTGCCAGCAGCTACCCGCGGCTGGCGGACCACGCTAGCACAGATACGCAGTATTTT. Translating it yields CASSYPRLADHASTDTQYF.

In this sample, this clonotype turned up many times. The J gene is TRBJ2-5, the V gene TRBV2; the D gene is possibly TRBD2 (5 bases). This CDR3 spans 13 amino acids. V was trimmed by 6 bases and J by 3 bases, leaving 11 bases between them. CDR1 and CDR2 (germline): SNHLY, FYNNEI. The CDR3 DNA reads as TGTGCCAGCAGCTGGACTGGTGAAGAGACCCAGTACTTC. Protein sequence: CASSWTGEETQYF.

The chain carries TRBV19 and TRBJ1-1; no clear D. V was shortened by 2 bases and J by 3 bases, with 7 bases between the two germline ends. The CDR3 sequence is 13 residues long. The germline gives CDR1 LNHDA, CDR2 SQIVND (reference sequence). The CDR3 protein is CASSIKGHTEAFF. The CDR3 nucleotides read TGTGCCAGTAGTATAAAGGGTCACACTGAAGCTTTCTTT.

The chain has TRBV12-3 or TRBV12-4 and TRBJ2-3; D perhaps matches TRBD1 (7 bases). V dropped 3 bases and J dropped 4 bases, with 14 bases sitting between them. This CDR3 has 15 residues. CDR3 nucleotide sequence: TGTGCCAGCAGTTTGGAGGGACAGCGAGCAGATACGCAGTATTTT. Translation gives CASSLEGQRADTQYF.

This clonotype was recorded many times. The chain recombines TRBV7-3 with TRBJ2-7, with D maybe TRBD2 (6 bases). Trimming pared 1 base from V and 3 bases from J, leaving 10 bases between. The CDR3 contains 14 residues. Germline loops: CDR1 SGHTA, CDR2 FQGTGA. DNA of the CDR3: TGTGCCAGCAGCTTAAACGGCGGGAACTACGAGCAGTACTTC. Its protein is CASSLNGGNYEQYF.

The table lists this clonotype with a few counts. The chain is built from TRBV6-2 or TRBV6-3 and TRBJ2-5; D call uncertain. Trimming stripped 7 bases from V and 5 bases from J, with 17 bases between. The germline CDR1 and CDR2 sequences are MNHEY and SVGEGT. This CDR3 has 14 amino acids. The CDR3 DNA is TGTGCCAGCACCAATCCTATCGGGTGGGAGACCCAGTACTTC. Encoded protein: CASTNPIGWETQYF.